The entry below describes one T cell receptor beta chain. Its matching antigen is unknown. This sample stems from a study of T cell responses to AZD1222 COVID-19 vaccine. Study-wide results and limits: Unmutated variant regions are reportedly targeted by nearly half of spike-specific TCRs. Spike-wide coverage was observed for vaccine-associated CD4 TCRs, with dominant responses at 160-218 and 743-854.

CDR1 is SNHLY, CDR2 FYNNEI, per germline. The CDR3 is 16 amino acids. With V trimmed by 8 bases and J by 2 bases, 12 bases remained unmatched. Both about-4-week and about-12-week second-dose recipients were combined. Profiling relied on immunoSEQ multiplex PCR, and the TCRdb table lists in-frame clones only, not all of them. Among about 69,000 clones listed, roughly 80% were seen once. Sequencing used peripheral blood, obtained 28 days after the second AZD1222 dose. The receptor was isolated from an adult who received the AZD1222 COVID-19 vaccine. V gene TRBV2 combines with J gene TRBJ2-3; 8 bases fit TRBD2. The CDR3 nucleotides are TGTGCCAGCCAAGTAGGCAGCGGGGGCCCCACAGATACGCAGTATTTT. It specifies CASQVGSGGPTDTQYF.